A few counts support the clone carrying this T cell receptor (beta chain). Its specificity is not known. V was clipped by 2 bases and J by 9 bases, with 10 bases between them. The CDR3 totals 12 residues. Germline V lookup: CDR1 SEHNR, CDR2 FQNEAQ (reference sequence). The data originate from a study of response to subunit inactivated influenza vaccine. Study results and caveats: Authors suggested each seasonal flu vaccination may recruit only limited numbers of new T cells.

TCRdb reanalysed the RT-PCR reads using MiXCR and keeps one entry per CDR3 protein. The table lists 540,000 or so distinct CDR3 sequences, roughly 13% of them singletons. The receptor was derived from a man aged 50 or older who received an inactivated influenza vaccine. The V call is TRBV7-9, the J call TRBJ1-1; D call uncertain. The material was PBMCs from blood, obtained roughly 47 days after vaccination. CDR3 DNA sequence: TGTGCCAGCAGCTTACCGGATACCCAAGCTTTCTTT. As protein: CASSLPDTQAFF. Full variable domain (remainder filled in from reference TRBV7-9 and TRBJ1-1): DTGVSQNPRHKITKRGQNVTFRCDPISEHNRLYWYRQTLGQGPEFLTYFQNEAQLEKSRLLSDRFSAERPKGSFSTLEIQRTEQGDSAMYLCASSLPDTQAFFGQGTRLTVV.